This T cell receptor (beta chain) came from a study of graft-versus-host responses after intestinal transplantation. V lost 7 bases to trimming and J lost 0 bases, with 10 bases between them. This CDR3 contains 13 residues. The germline V gene has CDR1 SQVTM and CDR2 ANQGSEA. The table came from immunoSEQ multiplex PCR; TCRdb's copy has only in-frame clones and leaves some out. The profile shows about 88,000 clones, less than 95% of them singletons. Study-level findings and limits: GvH clones appeared in recipient marrow, some first in ileum or blood. Clonal ratios of graft-versus-host to host-versus-graft in allografts were high for patients exhibiting graft-donor T cell macrochimerism.

As concerns this clone: Antigen unknown.

The chain links TRBV29-1 to TRBJ1-5; D may be TRBD1 (5 bases). Sequenced here: unstimulated CD4+ T cells sorted from spleen or lymph node cells, sampled before transplant. This clonotype originated in a human donor who was the organ donor for an intestinal transplant. In DNA, the CDR3 is TGCAGCGCTCTTGGACATAGCAATCAGCCCCAGCATTTT. Encoded protein: CSALGHSNQPQHF.